Listed below are T cell receptor beta chains from one sample, sequenced in a study of T-cell reconstitution after alpha-beta-depleted transplantation in children. TCRdb itself ran the PCR reads through MiXCR, one entry per CDR3 protein. Here the sample spans around 440,000 distinct CDR3 sequences, over 9.5% being singletons. The starting material was PBMCs, obtained before TCRalphabeta/CD19-depleted stem cell transplant. All receptors come from a child aged 2-15 years with inherited bone marrow failure, due to receive a stem cell transplant. CDR3s include the opening cysteine and the closing phenylalanine or tryptophan. The D gene is left open where the match is weak. Some rows mark clone size as missing; the rest say once, few, many or name a class of expanded clone.

15	TRBD1	many	TRBJ1-2	TRBV29-1	CSILQTDRGFYGYTF	TGCAGCATCCTGCAGACGGACAGGGGATTCTATGGCTACACCTTC
18	TRBD2	NA	TRBJ2-2	TRBV3-1	CASSQESSSGRSTGELFF	TGTGCCAGCAGCCAAGAGTCGTCTAGCGGGAGGTCTACCGGGGAGCTGTTTTTT
15	NA	few	TRBJ2-7	TRBV19	CASSIDSTLSYEQYF	TGTGCCAGTAGTATAGATTCGACACTCTCCTACGAGCAGTACTTC
15	TRBD1	NA	TRBJ2-7	TRBV7-9	CASSHRDSFTYEQYF	TGTGCCAGCAGCCATCGGGACAGTTTTACCTACGAGCAGTACTTC
14	NA	many	TRBJ2-2	TRBV5-5	CASSLAPGAGELFF	TGTGCCAGCAGTTTGGCTCCAGGGGCCGGGGAGCTGTTTTTT
16	TRBD2	NA	TRBJ2-1	TRBV4-3	CASSPGLAGVAGEQFF	TGCGCCAGCAGCCCGGGACTAGCGGGAGTGGCGGGGGAGCAGTTCTTC
14	NA	NA	TRBJ2-7	TRBV20-1	CSAGGLAAGSEQYF	TGCAGTGCTGGGGGGCTAGCGGCAGGGAGCGAGCAGTACTTC
13	NA	many	TRBJ2-7	TRBV6-6	CASSYGTLVEQYF	TGTGCCAGCAGTTACGGGACCCTCGTTGAGCAGTACTTC
13	NA	many	TRBJ2-1	TRBV11-2	CASSYPEGNEQFF	TGTGCCAGCAGCTACCCTGAGGGTAATGAGCAGTTCTTC
16	TRBD1	many	TRBJ2-4	TRBV5-1	CASSPRDRGGKNIQYF	TGCGCCAGCAGCCCAAGGGACAGGGGGGGCAAAAACATTCAGTACTTC
14	NA	few	TRBJ1-4	TRBV7-9	CASSFTGHDEKLFF	TGTGCCAGCAGCTTCACTGGACACGACGAAAAACTGTTTTTT
14	NA	many	TRBJ2-1	TRBV6-2/TRBV6-3	CAGSMGFSYNEQFF	TGTGCCGGCTCCATGGGATTCTCCTACAATGAGCAGTTCTTC
15	TRBD2	many	TRBJ2-5	TRBV7-6	CASSFWASGKETQYF	TGTGCCAGCAGCTTTTGGGCTAGCGGCAAAGAGACCCAGTACTTC
18	TRBD2	many	TRBJ2-5	TRBV11-2	CASSSRLGSGRARETQYF	TGTGCCAGCAGCTCCCGATTAGGCAGCGGGAGGGCCCGGGAGACCCAGTACTTC
13	NA	NA	TRBJ2-7	TRBV9	CASSSRDGYEQYF	TGTGCCAGCAGCTCCCGGGACGGCTACGAGCAGTACTTC
14	NA	NA	TRBJ2-2	TRBV10-3	CAARPPSGSGELFF	TGTGCCGCGCGGCCACCATCGGGGTCCGGGGAGCTGTTTTTT